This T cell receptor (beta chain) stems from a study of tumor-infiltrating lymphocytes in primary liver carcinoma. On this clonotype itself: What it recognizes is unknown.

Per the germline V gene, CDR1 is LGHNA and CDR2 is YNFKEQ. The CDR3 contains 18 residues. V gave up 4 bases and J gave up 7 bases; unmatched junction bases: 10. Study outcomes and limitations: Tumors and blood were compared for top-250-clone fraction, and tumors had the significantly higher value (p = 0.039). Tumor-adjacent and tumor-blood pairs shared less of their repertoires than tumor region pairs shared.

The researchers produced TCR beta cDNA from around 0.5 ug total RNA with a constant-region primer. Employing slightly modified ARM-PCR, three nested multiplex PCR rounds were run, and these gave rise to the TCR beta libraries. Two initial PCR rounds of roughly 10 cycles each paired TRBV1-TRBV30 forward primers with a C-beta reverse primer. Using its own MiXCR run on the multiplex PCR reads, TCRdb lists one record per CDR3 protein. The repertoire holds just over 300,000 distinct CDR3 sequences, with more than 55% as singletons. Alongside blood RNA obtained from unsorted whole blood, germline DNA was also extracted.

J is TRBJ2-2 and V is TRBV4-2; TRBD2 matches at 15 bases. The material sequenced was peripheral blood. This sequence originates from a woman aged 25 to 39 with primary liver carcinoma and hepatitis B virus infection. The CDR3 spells CASSRDGLAGGPGGELFF. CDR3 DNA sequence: TGTGCCAGCAGCCGAGATGGACTAGCGGGAGGGCCCGGCGGGGAGCTGTTTTTT.